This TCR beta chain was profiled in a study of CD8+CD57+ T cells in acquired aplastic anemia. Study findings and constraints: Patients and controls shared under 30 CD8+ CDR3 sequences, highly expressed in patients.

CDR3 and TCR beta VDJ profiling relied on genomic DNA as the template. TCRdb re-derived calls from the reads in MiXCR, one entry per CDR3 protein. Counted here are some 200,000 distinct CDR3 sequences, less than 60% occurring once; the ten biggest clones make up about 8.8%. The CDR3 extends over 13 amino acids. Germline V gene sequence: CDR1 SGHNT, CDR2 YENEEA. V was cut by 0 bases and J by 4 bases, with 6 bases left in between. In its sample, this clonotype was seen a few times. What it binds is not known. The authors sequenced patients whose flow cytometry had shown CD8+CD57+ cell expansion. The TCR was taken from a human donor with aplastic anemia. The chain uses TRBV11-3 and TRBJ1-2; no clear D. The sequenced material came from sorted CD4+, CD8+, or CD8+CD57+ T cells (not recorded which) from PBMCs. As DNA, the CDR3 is TGTGCCAGCAGCTTAGATAACATCTATGGCTACACCTTC. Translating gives CASSLDNIYGYTF. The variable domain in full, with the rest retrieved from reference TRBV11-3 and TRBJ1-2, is EAGVVQSPRYKIIEKKQPVAFWCNPISGHNTLYWYLQNLGQGPELLIRYENEEAVDDSQLPKDRFSAERLKGVDSTLKIQPAELGDSAVYLCASSLDNIYGYTFGSGTRLTVV.